The 12 T cell receptor beta chains below all came from one sample that was sequenced in a study of sequential checkpoint blockade in melanoma. Only in-frame clones appear in the TCRdb table, and some are missing; sequencing was by immunoSEQ multiplex PCR. The table lists roughly 12,000 clones, 77% of them singletons. Described treatment: randomized to nivolumab then ipilimumab (arm A) or the reverse (arm B). The starting material was CD8+ T cells sorted from blood (inferred from file names), obtained from a patient given nivolumab and ipilimumab in sequence. Every receptor here comes from a human donor with melanoma.

This clone is a singleton in its sample. The chain couples TRBV7-9 to TRBJ1-1, with D maybe TRBD1 (5 bases). Between the trimmed V and J ends, which lost 3 bases and 1 base, there was a span of 9 bases. Germline CDR1 SEHNR, CDR2 FQNEAQ (reference sequence). The CDR3 consists of 14 residues. Here the CDR3 reads CASSLGRENTEAFF. The CDR3 nucleotides read TGTGCCAGCAGCTTGGGCAGGGAGAACACTGAAGCTTTCTTT.

The CDR3 protein is CASSLSSGESSYEQYF. The CDR3 nucleotides are TGTGCCAGCAGCTTGAGTAGCGGGGAGAGCTCCTACGAGCAGTACTTC. The rearrangement links TRBV7-9 to TRBJ2-7; 8 bases are shared with TRBD2. Trimming cost V 3 bases and J 0 bases; bases outside gene matches: 7. Germline CDR1 and CDR2: SEHNR and FQNEAQ (reference sequence). The CDR3 is 16 amino acids. The variable domain in full, completed from reference TRBV7-9 and TRBJ2-7, reads DTGVSQNPRHKITKRGQNVTFRCDPISEHNRLYWYRQTLGQGPEFLTYFQNEAQLEKSRLLSDRFSAERPKGSFSTLEIQRTEQGDSAMYLCASSLSSGESSYEQYFGPGTRLTVT.

The CDR3 is CASSATAYEQYF. CDR3 DNA: TGTGCCAGCAGCGCGACAGCTTACGAGCAGTACTTC. This chain connects TRBV13 to TRBJ2-7; tentatively, D is TRBD1 (5 bases). The CDR3 runs 12 residues. V lost 5 bases and J 4 bases, leaving 9 bases between the germline ends. CDR1 and CDR2 from the germline V gene are PRHDT and FYEKMQ (reference sequence).

The chain couples TRBV5-6 to TRBJ2-3; D is unclear. The CDR3 sequence is 14 residues long. V was pared by 4 bases and J by 3 bases, with 12 bases between. Germline V CDR1 and CDR2: SGHDT, YYEEEE. Here the CDR3 DNA reads TGTGCCAGCAGCCTGATAGATGGTACAGATACGCAGTATTTT. It translates to CASSLIDGTDTQYF.

Notes on this clone: One end of the junction varies from germline; a read error may be responsible. V and J are TRBV19 and TRBJ1-5, with D maybe TRBD1 (5 bases). Germline loops: CDR1 LNHDA, CDR2 SQIVND (reference sequence). The CDR3 has 15 amino acids. CDR3 amino acids: CASGIMTASNQPQHF. The CDR3 bases are TGTGCCAGTGGTATTATGACAGCAAGCAATCAGCCCCAGCATTTT.

V usage is TRBV7-2 and J usage is TRBJ2-7, with 9 bases aligning to TRBD2. The V segment lost 4 bases and the J segment 2 bases; nucleotides outside the gene matches: 12. Per the germline V gene, CDR1 is SGHTA and CDR2 is FQGNSA. This CDR3 is built from 17 residues. The CDR3 nucleotides are TGTGCCAGCAGCTCACCAAAGGTCGCTAGCGGGACCTACGAGCAGTACTTC. Translation gives CASSSPKVASGTYEQYF. Full variable domain (missing parts from reference TRBV7-2 and TRBJ2-7): GAGVSQSPSNKVTEKGKDVELRCDPISGHTALYWYRQSLGQGLEFLIYFQGNSAPDKSGLPSDRFSAERTGGSVSTLTIQRTQQEDSAVYLCASSSPKVASGTYEQYFGPGTRLTVT.

Concerning this clone: Other DNA sequences from this sample encode an identical CDR3 as well. The chain carries TRBV27 and TRBJ1-1; D might be TRBD1 (5 bases). The CDR3 spans 13 residues. The germline V and J ends were trimmed by 1 base and 4 bases, with 7 bases remaining between them. Germline CDR1 MNHEY, CDR2 SMNVEV (reference sequence). The chain's CDR3 is CASSLLGGTEAFF. CDR3 bases: TGTGCCAGCAGTTTATTGGGGGGCACTGAAGCTTTCTTT.

Here the CDR3 DNA reads TGTGCCAGCAGTTACTCACTAGCTATGCAAGAGACCCAGTACTTC. It translates to CASSYSLAMQETQYF. The chain is built from TRBV6-6 and TRBJ2-5; maybe TRBD2 (6 bases). The CDR3 sequence is 15 residues long. The germline V gene has CDR1 MNHNY and CDR2 SVGAGI (reference sequence). Deletions cut 0 bases from V and 2 bases from J, with 10 bases between.

J is TRBJ2-3 and V is TRBV6-4; weak D call: TRBD1 (5 bases). The CDR3 sequence is 15 residues long. CDR1 is MRHNA, CDR2 SNTAGT, per germline. The germline V and J ends were trimmed by 0 bases and 6 bases, with 13 bases remaining between them. The CDR3 bases are TGTGCCAGCAGTGACTCACCAGGGCAGTCGGATACGCAGTATTTT. It is translated as CASSDSPGQSDTQYF.

The rearrangement uses TRBV19 and TRBJ2-1; TRBD1 might be the D (6 bases). V was shortened by 5 bases and J by 1 base, with 12 bases between the two germline ends. The V gene's germline CDR1 is LNHDA and CDR2 SQIVND (reference sequence). The CDR3 sequence is 15 residues long. The CDR3 DNA reads as TGTGCCAGTAGTTTCATAGGGGGTTCCTACAATGAGCAGTTCTTC. Translated: CASSFIGGSYNEQFF.

This clone was recorded a few times. The chain joins TRBV10-3 to TRBJ2-7; 9 bases align to TRBD1. Germline V gene lookup returns CDR1 ENHRY and CDR2 SYGVKD. This CDR3 contains 13 residues. V was pared by 11 bases and J by 1 base, with 6 bases of the junction left unmatched. The CDR3 loop is CAATGGDSYEQYF. The CDR3, as DNA: TGTGCCGCTACAGGGGGCGATTCCTACGAGCAGTACTTC.

The chain uses TRBV4-1 and TRBJ1-3, with 10 bases aligning to TRBD1. Germline trimming cut 4 bases from V and 4 bases from J; bases unmatched to any gene: 13. The germline V gene has CDR1 MGHRA and CDR2 YSYEKL. The CDR3 has 18 amino acids. This CDR3 is CASSLYTPGQGFGNTIYF. The CDR3 nucleotides read TGCGCCAGCAGCCTCTACACCCCGGGACAGGGGTTCGGAAACACCATATATTTT.